This T cell receptor beta chain was profiled in a study of blood T cell repertoires in COVID-19. For the study at large: The study drew acute and convalescent COVID-19 samples from the United States, Italy and Spain.

V dropped 1 base and J dropped 3; count of bases not matched to a gene: 6. Germline assignment: CDR1 SGHRS and CDR2 YFSETQ. The CDR3 has 16 residues. Original processing methods: From reference gene primer amplification, estimates of nucleated cell counts were derived. Sequencing was performed with immunoSEQ multiplex PCR; in TCRdb, only in-frame clones are kept and a portion is missing. V and J calls plus clone size are reproduced from that table; the DNA served to infer D and trimming. Seen here are a few hundred thousand clones, about 91% observed once, and the top ten hold approximately 2.6%. This clone showed up just once. Patients at the Seattle site were enrolled during active infection and followed longitudinally.

What was sequenced was peripheral blood. The sequence came from a person under 30 with COVID-19, enrolled during active disease. This rearrangement joins TRBV5-1 to TRBJ1-2, with 10 bases fitting TRBD1. The CDR3 nucleotides read TGCGCCAGCAGCTTGAAACGCGGGACAGGGGACTATGGCTACACCTTC. Its translation: CASSLKRGTGDYGYTF.